Below are 21 T cell receptor beta chains sequenced from a single sample in a study of blood T cells in healthy people across ages. The use of a sample-barcoded 5' primer and a J-beta primer mix characterized a second PCR of 7 to 11 cycles. Via MiXCR, TCRdb re-called the 5' RACE reads, giving one row per CDR3 protein. The table lists about 1.5 million distinct CDR3 sequences, about 40% of them singletons, with 7% to 9% in the top ten. The specimen sequenced was blood. The source is a woman under 30 in good health.

Turning to this clonotype: One end of the junction does not line up with germline, which may come from a read error. This rearrangement joins TRBV2 to TRBJ2-1; the match to TRBD2 covers 14 bases. The closer fit of TRBJ2-7 to the DNA end suggests the J call may be wrong. The CDR3 sequence is 19 residues long. CDR1 is SNHLY and CDR2 is FYNNEI in the germline V gene. The CDR3 loop is CASSEVGMGLAGVAYEQYF. The CDR3 DNA follows: TGTGCCAGCAGTGAAGTGGGCATGGGACTAGCGGGAGTAGCCTATGAGCAGTACTTC.

This chain joins TRBV12-3 or TRBV12-4 and TRBJ2-5, with TRBD2 identical over 10 bases. The CDR3 totals 17 residues. Losses at the gene ends were 2 bases for V and 11 bases for J; bases not matched to a gene: 17. The CDR3: CASSLWLAGASGNEQYF. Written as DNA, the CDR3 is TGTGCCAGCAGTTTATGGCTAGCGGGAGCGTCGGGCAATGAGCAGTACTTC.

Comment on this clonotype: The junction and the germline gene differ at one end; a read error may be behind it. The rearrangement links TRBV6-6 to TRBJ1-2, with 9 bases aligning to TRBD1. The CDR3 consists of 16 residues. Germline assignment: CDR1 MNHNY and CDR2 SVGAGI (reference sequence). The CDR3 coding sequence is TGTGCCAGCAGTTTGGGGACAGGGAGACCTAACGATGGCTACACCTTC. This gives the protein CASSLGTGRPNDGYTF.

The chain is built from TRBV9 and TRBJ2-7; D might be TRBD1 (5 bases). This CDR3 has 15 residues. Trimming stripped 0 bases from V and 0 bases from J, with 10 bases between. The germline gives CDR1 SGDLS, CDR2 YYNGEE. The CDR3 sequence: CASSVADSNSYEQYF. CDR3 DNA: TGTGCCAGCAGCGTAGCTGACAGTAACTCCTACGAGCAGTACTTC.

The rearrangement joins TRBV5-1 to TRBJ1-5, with a weak D call TRBD1 (6 bases). The CDR3 length is 14 residues. The ends were cut back, 4 bases at V and 11 bases at J, with 19 bases in the middle. The germline gives CDR1 SGHRS, CDR2 YFSETQ. The CDR3, as DNA: TGCGCCAGCAGCGCGGGACACCCCCAGGCCGCCCAGCATTTT. It yields the protein CASSAGHPQAAQHF.

This chain uses TRBV12-3 or TRBV12-4 with TRBJ1-2; D gene unclear. The CDR3 is 16 residues long. V shed 3 bases and J shed 6 bases, with 20 bases lying between them. Here the CDR3 DNA reads TGTGCCAGCAGTTTTTGGAGGGCCACCCCCGACCATGGCTACACCTTC. Protein sequence: CASSFWRATPDHGYTF.

Only a few counts were recorded for this clonotype. V usage is TRBV4-1 and J usage is TRBJ1-1; D ambiguous. Deletions cut 5 bases from V and 0 bases from J, with 16 bases between. Germline loops: CDR1 MGHRA, CDR2 YSYEKL. The CDR3 totals 16 residues. Written as DNA, the CDR3 is TGCGCCAGCAGCTATCGGACGGACTCCATGAACACTGAAGCTTTCTTT. Protein sequence: CASSYRTDSMNTEAFF.

This clonotype was seen repeatedly, ten times or more. The J gene is TRBJ2-4, the V gene TRBV20-1; D may be TRBD1 or TRBD2 (5 bases each). The CDR3 extends over 14 amino acids. From germline, CDR1 is DFQATT and CDR2 SNEGSKA (reference sequence). Trimming removed 5 bases from V and 1 base from J, with 12 bases in between. The CDR3 DNA sequence: TGCAGTGCTCCATCAGGGACGGCCAAAAACATTCAGTACTTC. The encoded protein is CSAPSGTAKNIQYF.

This clonotype was counted once. The chain carries TRBV28 and TRBJ2-1, with D perhaps matching TRBD2 (7 bases). This CDR3 is 15 amino acids long. V lost 10 bases, J lost 8 bases, and 24 bases lay in between. Germline lookup yields CDR1 MDHEN and CDR2 SYDVKM. The DNA for the CDR3 is TGTGCCAACACCAACGCGGGGGCAGGGAGGCATGAGCAGTTCTTC. It yields the protein CANTNAGAGRHEQFF.

CDR3 bases: TGCAGCGTTTTAACGACAGGGCGCAATGAGCAGTTCTTC. Translation: CSVLTTGRNEQFF. This sequence joins TRBV29-1 and TRBJ2-1, with 7 positions matching TRBD1. CDR1 is SQVTM, CDR2 ANQGSEA, per germline. V lost 5 bases to trimming and J lost 6 bases; unmatched junction nucleotides: 7. The CDR3 loop spans 13 amino acids.

The chain uses TRBV7-9 and TRBJ2-5, with unresolved D. This CDR3 comprises 13 residues. V lost 6 bases, J lost 2 bases, and 10 bases lay in between. The germline gives CDR1 SEHNR, CDR2 FQNEAQ (reference sequence). DNA of the CDR3: TGTGCCAGCAGTATAAACCTACAAGAGACCCAGTACTTC. It yields the protein CASSINLQETQYF.

The rearrangement uses TRBV6-5 and TRBJ2-7; TRBD2 aligns across 10 bases. The assigned J gene may be wrong: the sequence end matches TRBJ2-5 better. Germline V gene sequence: CDR1 MNHEY, CDR2 SVGAGI. This CDR3 is 15 amino acids long. The chain's CDR3 is CASSRTSGRVETQYF. Here the CDR3 DNA reads TGTGCCAGCAGCAGGACTAGCGGAAGGGTGGAGACCCAGTACTTC.

The chain links TRBV2 to TRBJ1-2; D is unclear. Trimming removed 9 bases from V and 8 bases from J, with 13 bases in between. The CDR3 sequence is 11 residues long. The germline gives CDR1 SNHLY, CDR2 FYNNEI. The CDR3 loop is CASPDLGGYTF. CDR3 DNA sequence: TGTGCCAGTCCCGACTTGGGCGGCTACACCTTC.

The V gene is TRBV20-1, the J gene TRBJ1-2; TRBD1 aligns across 9 bases. There are 13 residues in the CDR3. J lost 4 bases, V lost 6 bases, and 6 bases had no gene match. Germline V gene lookup returns CDR1 DFQATT and CDR2 SNEGSKA (reference sequence). The CDR3 protein is CSATGGQGYGYTF. The CDR3 DNA follows: TGCAGTGCAACAGGGGGACAGGGCTATGGCTACACCTTC.

The V call is TRBV2, the J call TRBJ2-7; TRBD1 matches 7 bases. CDR1 is SNHLY, CDR2 FYNNEI, per germline. The CDR3 is 15 amino acids. The ends lost 8 bases at V and 1 base at J; junction bases unmatched: 11. CDR3 DNA sequence: TGTGCCAGCTGGCCTTCGGGACAGCCGTCCTACGAGCAGTACTTC. Its protein product is CASWPSGQPSYEQYF. The variable domain in full, with the rest retrieved from reference TRBV2 and TRBJ2-7, is EPEVTQTPSHQVTQMGQEVILRCVPISNHLYFYWYRQILGQKVEFLVSFYNNEISEKSEIFDDQFSVERPDGSNFTLKIRSTKLEDSAMYFCASWPSGQPSYEQYFGPGTRLTVT.

The CDR3, as DNA: TGCGCCAGCAGCCACGGACCCGAGGAATACGAGCAGTACTTC. As protein: CASSHGPEEYEQYF. V is TRBV4-1 and J is TRBJ2-7, with unresolved D. The length of the CDR3 is 14 residues. Trimming pared 3 bases from V and 4 bases from J, leaving 13 bases between. The germline V gene has CDR1 MGHRA and CDR2 YSYEKL.

This clonotype was recorded a few times. This chain joins TRBV7-9 and TRBJ2-5; tentatively, D is TRBD2 (5 bases). V was trimmed by 5 bases and J by 11 bases, leaving 21 bases between them. The CDR3 contains 14 residues. The germline CDR1 and CDR2 sequences are SEHNR and FQNEAQ (reference sequence). CDR3 sequence reads: CASSLRGSGDEQYF. The CDR3, as DNA: TGTGCCAGCAGCCTCCGGGGTTCTGGTGATGAGCAGTACTTC.

This clonotype occurred a few times. This rearrangement joins TRBV27 to TRBJ2-5, with TRBD2 matching over 9 bases. This CDR3 region has 15 residues. Per the germline V gene, CDR1 is MNHEY and CDR2 is SMNVEV (reference sequence). Trimming cost V 2 bases and J 3 bases; bases outside gene matches: 4. The CDR3 sequence: CASSLARGGEETQYF. CDR3 in DNA: TGTGCCAGCAGTTTAGCTCGCGGGGGGGAAGAGACCCAGTACTTC.

The chain has TRBV3-1 and TRBJ2-1; 14 bases are shared with TRBD2. This CDR3 has 16 amino acids. V trimming: 6 bases; J trimming: 9 bases; junction bases outside the gene matches: 10. Germline values: CDR1 LGHDT, CDR2 YNNKEL (reference sequence). Written as DNA, the CDR3 is TGTGCCAGCAGTGGACTAGCGGGAGGTGTGGGTAGTGAGCAGTTCTTC. Translating it yields CASSGLAGGVGSEQFF.

This clonotype has just a few counts. CDR3 bases: TGTGCCAGCAGTTTATTTAGCGGGAGAAGGTACGAGCAGTACTTC. This gives the protein CASSLFSGRRYEQYF. The chain has TRBV27 and TRBJ2-7; TRBD2 matches at 9 bases. After removal of 1 base from V and 4 bases from J, the junction contained 5 bases not matched to a gene. Germline CDR1 is MNHEY and CDR2 is SMNVEV (reference sequence). CDR3 length: 15 amino acids.

This clonotype appeared a few times. CDR3 sequence: CASSAGEKEYSPLHF. The CDR3 region has the DNA TGTGCCAGCAGTGCCGGGGAGAAAGAGTATTCACCCCTCCACTTT. This sequence joins TRBV2 and TRBJ1-6; D is unclear. Per germline, CDR1 SNHLY and CDR2 FYNNEI. This CDR3 has 15 residues. The V end was cut by 4 bases, the J end by 8 bases, with 15 bases between.